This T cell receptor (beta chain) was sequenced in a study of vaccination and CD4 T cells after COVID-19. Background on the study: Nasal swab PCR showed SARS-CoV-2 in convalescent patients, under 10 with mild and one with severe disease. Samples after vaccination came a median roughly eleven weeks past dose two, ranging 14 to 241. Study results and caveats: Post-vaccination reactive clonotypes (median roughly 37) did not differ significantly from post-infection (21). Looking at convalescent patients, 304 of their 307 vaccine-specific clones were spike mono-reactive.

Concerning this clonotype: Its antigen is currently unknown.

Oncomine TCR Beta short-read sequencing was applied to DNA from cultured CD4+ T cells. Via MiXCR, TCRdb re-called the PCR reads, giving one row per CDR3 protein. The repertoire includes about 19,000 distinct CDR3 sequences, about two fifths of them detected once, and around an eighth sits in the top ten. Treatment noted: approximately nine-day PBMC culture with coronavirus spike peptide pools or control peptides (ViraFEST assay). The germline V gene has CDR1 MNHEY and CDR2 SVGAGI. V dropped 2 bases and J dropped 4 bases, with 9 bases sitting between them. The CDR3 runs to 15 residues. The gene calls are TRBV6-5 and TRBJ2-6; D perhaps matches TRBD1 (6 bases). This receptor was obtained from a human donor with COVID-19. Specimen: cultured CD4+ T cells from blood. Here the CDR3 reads CASSYRTAGANVLTF. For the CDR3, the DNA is TGTGCCAGCAGTTACCGGACAGCAGGGGCCAACGTCCTGACTTTC.